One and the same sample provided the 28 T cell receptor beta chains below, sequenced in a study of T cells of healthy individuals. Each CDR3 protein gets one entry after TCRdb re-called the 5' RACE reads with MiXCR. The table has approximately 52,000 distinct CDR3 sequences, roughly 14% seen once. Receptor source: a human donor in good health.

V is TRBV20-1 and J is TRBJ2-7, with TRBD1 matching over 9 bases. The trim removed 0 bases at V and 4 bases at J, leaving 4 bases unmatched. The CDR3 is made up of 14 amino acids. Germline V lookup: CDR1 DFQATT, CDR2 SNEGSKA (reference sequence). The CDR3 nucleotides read TGCAGTGCTAGAGAGGGACAGGGTATTTACGAGCAGTACTTC. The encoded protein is CSAREGQGIYEQYF.

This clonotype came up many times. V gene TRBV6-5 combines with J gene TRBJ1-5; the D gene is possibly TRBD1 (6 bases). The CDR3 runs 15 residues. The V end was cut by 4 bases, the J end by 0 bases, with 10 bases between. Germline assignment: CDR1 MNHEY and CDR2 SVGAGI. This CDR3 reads CASSSTGTSNQPQHF. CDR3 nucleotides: TGTGCCAGCAGTTCCACAGGGACTAGCAATCAGCCCCAGCATTTT.

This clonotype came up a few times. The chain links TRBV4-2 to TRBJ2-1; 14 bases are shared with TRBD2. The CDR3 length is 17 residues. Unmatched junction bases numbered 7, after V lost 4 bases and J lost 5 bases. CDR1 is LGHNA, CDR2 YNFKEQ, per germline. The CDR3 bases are TGTGCCAGCAGCCCGACTAGCGGGGGGGCTCTAGACAATGAGCAGTTCTTC. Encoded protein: CASSPTSGGALDNEQFF.

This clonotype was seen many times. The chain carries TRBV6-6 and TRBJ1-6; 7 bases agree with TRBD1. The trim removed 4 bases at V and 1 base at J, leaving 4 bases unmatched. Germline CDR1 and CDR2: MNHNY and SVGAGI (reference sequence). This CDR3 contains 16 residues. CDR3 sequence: CASSSTGRSYNSPLHF. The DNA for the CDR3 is TGTGCCAGCAGTTCGACAGGGAGGTCCTATAATTCACCCCTCCACTTT.

The CDR3 nucleotides are TGTGCCAGCAGCTTTTCGCAGGGCGAGTCAGCTTTCTTT. Protein sequence: CASSFSQGESAFF. This chain joins TRBV7-9 and TRBJ1-1, with a weak D call TRBD1 (5 bases). Germline-derived CDR1 and CDR2 are SEHNR and FQNEAQ (reference sequence). V was pared by 3 bases and J by 10 bases, with 15 bases between. The CDR3 has 13 residues.

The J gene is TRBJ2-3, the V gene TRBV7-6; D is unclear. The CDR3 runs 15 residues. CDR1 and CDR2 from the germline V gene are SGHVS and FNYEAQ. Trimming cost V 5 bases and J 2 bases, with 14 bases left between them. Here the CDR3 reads CASSPNLDTTDTQYF. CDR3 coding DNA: TGTGCCAGCAGCCCCAACCTCGACACCACAGATACGCAGTATTTT.

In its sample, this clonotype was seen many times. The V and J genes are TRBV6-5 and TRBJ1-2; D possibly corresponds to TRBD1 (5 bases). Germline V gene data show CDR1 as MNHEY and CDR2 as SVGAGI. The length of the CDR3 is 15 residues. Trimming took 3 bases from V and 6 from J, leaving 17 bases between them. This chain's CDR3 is CASSYSAGPLDGYTF. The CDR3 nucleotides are TGTGCCAGCAGTTATTCGGCAGGGCCCTTGGATGGCTACACCTTC.

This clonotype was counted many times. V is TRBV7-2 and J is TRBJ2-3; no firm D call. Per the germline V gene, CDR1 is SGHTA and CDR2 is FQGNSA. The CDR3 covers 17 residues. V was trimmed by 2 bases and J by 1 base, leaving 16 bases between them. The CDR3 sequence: CASSLPYAELGTDTQYF. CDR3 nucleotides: TGTGCCAGCAGCTTACCCTACGCAGAACTGGGCACAGATACGCAGTATTTT.

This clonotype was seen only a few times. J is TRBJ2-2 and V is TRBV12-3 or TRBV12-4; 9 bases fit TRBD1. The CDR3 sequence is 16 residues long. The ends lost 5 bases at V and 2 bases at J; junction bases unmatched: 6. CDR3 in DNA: TGTGCCAGCAGTCCCTGGGACAGGGTTAACACCGGGGAGCTGTTTTTT. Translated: CASSPWDRVNTGELFF.

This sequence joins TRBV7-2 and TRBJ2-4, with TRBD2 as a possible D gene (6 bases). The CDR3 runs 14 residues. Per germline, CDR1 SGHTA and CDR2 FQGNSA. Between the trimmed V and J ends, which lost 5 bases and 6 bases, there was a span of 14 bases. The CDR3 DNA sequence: TGTGCCAGCAGCACCGGGGGAACCTTAAACATTCAGTACTTC. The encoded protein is CASSTGGTLNIQYF.

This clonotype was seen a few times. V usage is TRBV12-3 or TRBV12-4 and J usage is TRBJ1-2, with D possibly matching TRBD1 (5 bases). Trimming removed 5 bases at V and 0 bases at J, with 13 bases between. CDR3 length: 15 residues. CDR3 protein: CASSPSLTANYGYTF. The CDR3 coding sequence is TGTGCCAGCAGTCCCAGCCTGACAGCTAACTATGGCTACACCTTC.

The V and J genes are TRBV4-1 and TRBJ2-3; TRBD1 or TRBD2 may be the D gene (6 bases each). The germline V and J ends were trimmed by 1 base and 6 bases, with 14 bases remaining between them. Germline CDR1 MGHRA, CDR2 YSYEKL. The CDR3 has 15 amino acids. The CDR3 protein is CASSQVGGGHDTQYF. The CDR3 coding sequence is TGCGCCAGCAGCCAAGTCGGAGGGGGGCATGATACGCAGTATTTT.

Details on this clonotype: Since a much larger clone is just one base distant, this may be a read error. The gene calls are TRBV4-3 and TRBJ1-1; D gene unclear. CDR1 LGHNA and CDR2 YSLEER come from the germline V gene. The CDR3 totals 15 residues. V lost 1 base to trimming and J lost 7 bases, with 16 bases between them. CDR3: CASSQGGDGRCEAFF. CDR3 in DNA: TGCGCCAGCAGCCAAGGCGGCGACGGGCGGTGTGAAGCTTTCTTT.

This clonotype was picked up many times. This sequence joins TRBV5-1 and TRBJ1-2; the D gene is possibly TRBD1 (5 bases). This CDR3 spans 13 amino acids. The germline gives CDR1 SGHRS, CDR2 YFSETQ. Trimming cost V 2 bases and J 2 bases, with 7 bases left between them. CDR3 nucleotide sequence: TGCGCCAGCAGCTTAGGGGCAAACTATGGCTACACCTTC. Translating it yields CASSLGANYGYTF.

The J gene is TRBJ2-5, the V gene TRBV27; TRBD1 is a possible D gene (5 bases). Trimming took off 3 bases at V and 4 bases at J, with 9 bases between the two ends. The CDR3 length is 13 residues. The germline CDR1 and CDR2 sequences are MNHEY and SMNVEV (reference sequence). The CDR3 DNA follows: TGTGCCAGCAGTTTGCAGGGCGGAGAGACCCAGTACTTC. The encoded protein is CASSLQGGETQYF.

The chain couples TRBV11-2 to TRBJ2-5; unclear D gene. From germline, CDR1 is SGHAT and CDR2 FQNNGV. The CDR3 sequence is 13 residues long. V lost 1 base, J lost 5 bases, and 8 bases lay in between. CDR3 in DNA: TGTGCCAGCAGCTTAGGTCCGAGGGAGACCCAGTACTTC. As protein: CASSLGPRETQYF.

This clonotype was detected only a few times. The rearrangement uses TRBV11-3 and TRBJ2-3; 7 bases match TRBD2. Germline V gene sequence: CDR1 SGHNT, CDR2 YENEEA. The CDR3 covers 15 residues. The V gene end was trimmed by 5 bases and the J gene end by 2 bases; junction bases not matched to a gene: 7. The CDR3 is CASSPGGKDTDTQYF. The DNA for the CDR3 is TGTGCCAGCAGCCCGGGGGGTAAGGACACAGATACGCAGTATTTT. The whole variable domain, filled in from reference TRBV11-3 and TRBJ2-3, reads EAGVVQSPRYKIIEKKQPVAFWCNPISGHNTLYWYLQNLGQGPELLIRYENEEAVDDSQLPKDRFSAERLKGVDSTLKIQPAELGDSAVYLCASSPGGKDTDTQYFGPGTRLTVL.

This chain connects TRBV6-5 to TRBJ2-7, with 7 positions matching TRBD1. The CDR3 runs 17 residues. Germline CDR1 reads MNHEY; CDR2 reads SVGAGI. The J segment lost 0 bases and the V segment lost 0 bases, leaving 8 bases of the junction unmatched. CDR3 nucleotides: TGTGCCAGCAGTTACTCGCCCGAAGGACAGGACTCCTACGAGCAGTACTTC. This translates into CASSYSPEGQDSYEQYF.

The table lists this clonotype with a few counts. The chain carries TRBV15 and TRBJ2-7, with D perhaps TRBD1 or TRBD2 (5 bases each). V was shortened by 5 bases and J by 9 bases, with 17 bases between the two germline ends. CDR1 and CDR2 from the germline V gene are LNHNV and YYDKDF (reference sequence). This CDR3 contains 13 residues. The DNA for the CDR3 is TGTGCCACCAGCGGGGGACGCCTGGCCGGGCAGTACTTC. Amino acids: CATSGGRLAGQYF.

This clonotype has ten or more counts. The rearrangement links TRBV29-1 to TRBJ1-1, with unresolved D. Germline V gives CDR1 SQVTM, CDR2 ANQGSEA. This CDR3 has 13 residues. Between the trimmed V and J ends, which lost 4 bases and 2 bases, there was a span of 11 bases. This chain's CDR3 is CSVAPGTNTEAFF. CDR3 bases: TGCAGCGTTGCCCCCGGAACAAACACTGAAGCTTTCTTT.

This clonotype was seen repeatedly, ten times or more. The CDR3 loop reads CASSGLNSFYEQYF. CDR3 DNA sequence: TGTGCCAGCAGTGGACTCAACTCTTTCTACGAGCAGTACTTC. The chain has TRBV27 and TRBJ2-7; a possible D gene is TRBD2 (5 bases). The CDR3 is 14 amino acids. Germline CDR1 MNHEY, CDR2 SMNVEV (reference sequence). The V gene lost 5 bases and the J gene lost 3 bases, with 14 bases spanning the gap.

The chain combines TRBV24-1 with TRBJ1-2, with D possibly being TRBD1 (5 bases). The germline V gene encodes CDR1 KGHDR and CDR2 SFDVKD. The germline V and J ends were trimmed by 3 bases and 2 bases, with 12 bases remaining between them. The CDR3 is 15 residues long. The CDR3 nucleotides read TGTGCCACCAGTGATCCAAGAACAGGAAACTATGGCTACACCTTC. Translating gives CATSDPRTGNYGYTF.

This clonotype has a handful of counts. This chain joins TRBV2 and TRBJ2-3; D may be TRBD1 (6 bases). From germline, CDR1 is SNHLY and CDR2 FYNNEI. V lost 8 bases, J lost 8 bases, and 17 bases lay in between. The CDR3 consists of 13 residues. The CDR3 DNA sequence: TGTGCCAGCCCACCGCCTCAAGGGGGTACGCAGTATTTT. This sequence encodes CASPPPQGGTQYF.

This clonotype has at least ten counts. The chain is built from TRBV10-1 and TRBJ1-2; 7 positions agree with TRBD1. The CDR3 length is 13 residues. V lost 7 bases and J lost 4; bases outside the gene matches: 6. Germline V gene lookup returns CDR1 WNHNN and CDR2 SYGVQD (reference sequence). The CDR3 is CASTLRTGYGYTF. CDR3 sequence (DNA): TGCGCCAGCACCCTAAGGACAGGCTATGGCTACACCTTC.

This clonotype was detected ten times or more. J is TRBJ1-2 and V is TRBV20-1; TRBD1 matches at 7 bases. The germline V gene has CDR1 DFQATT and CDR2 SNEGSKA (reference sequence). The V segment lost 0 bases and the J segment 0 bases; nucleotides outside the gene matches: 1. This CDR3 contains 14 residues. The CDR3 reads CSARETGTNYGYTF. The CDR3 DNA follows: TGCAGTGCTAGAGAGACAGGGACTAACTATGGCTACACCTTC.

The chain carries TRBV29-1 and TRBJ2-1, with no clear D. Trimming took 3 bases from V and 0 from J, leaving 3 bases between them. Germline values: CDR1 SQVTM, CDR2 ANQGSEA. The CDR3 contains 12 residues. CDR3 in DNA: TGCAGCGTTGAGAGCTCCTACAATGAGCAGTTCTTC. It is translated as CSVESSYNEQFF.

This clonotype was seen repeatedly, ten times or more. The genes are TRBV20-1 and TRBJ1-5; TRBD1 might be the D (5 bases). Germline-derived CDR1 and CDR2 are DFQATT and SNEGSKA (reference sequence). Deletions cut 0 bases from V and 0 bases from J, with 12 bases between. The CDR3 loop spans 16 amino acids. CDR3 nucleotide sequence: TGCAGTGCTAGAGATGACAGATTTCTTAGCAATCAGCCCCAGCATTTT. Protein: CSARDDRFLSNQPQHF.

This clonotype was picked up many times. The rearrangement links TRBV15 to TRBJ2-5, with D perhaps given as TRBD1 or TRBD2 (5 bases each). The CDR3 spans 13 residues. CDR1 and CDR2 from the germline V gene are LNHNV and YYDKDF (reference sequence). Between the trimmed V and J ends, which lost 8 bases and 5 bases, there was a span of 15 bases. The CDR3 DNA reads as TGTGCCACCCTCAAACCCGGGGCGGAGACCCAGTACTTC. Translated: CATLKPGAETQYF.